Reported below is one T cell receptor beta chain. Antigen specificity is unknown. This sample is part of a study of T cell responses to AZD1222 COVID-19 vaccine. Turning to the study itself: Timing groups of about 4 and about 12 weeks for second doses were pooled.

General study findings and limits: Baseline seropositives among AZD1222 recipients totaled only 6 or 7. CD4 TCRs associated with vaccination spanned spike, dominating at 160-218 and 743-854. Mostly white British, mostly female donors; authors suggested clonal diversity may be underestimated.

Only in-frame clones appear in the TCRdb table, and some are missing; sequencing was by immunoSEQ multiplex PCR. The data show some 170,000 clones, around nine tenths seen once. V was cut by 2 bases and J by 1 base, with 14 bases left in between. In germline, CDR1 is SGHVS, CDR2 FQNEAQ. There are 16 residues in the CDR3. The clonotype originates from an adult in good health. The V and J genes are TRBV7-8 and TRBJ2-5; no clear D gene. The source material was peripheral blood, sampled on day 0 of AZD1222 vaccination. DNA of the CDR3: TGTGCCAGCAGCTTAATGCGAGAGGTTCCCCAAGAGACCCAGTACTTC. It codes for CASSLMREVPQETQYF.